Below, 5 T cell receptor beta chains from the same sample are listed, as sequenced in a study of T cell repertoires in cytomegalovirus infection. TCRdb itself ran the reads through MiXCR, one entry per CDR3 protein. The sample yields some 300,000 distinct CDR3 sequences, 9.6% seen once. Sequencing was performed on PBMCs. The source is a human donor in good health (CMV status not recorded). Some clones in this sample may be carry-over from other donors' samples.

At least ten counts were recorded for this clonotype. The V and J genes are TRBV6-5 and TRBJ1-1; tentative D call: TRBD1 (6 bases). Germline values: CDR1 MNHEY, CDR2 SVGAGI. V dropped 0 bases and J dropped 1 base, with 15 bases sitting between them. The CDR3 contains 17 residues. CDR3 bases: TGTGCCAGCAGTTACTCGTCTGGGACAAGGGGGAACACTGAAGCTTTCTTT. Its translation is CASSYSSGTRGNTEAFF.

This clonotype was found many times. The V call is TRBV7-2, the J call TRBJ2-7; weak D call: TRBD1 (5 bases). Germline CDR1 reads SGHTA; CDR2 reads FQGNSA. The V end lost 4 bases, the J end lost 1 base, and 14 bases lay between the germline ends. The CDR3 sequence is 15 residues long. The CDR3 coding sequence is TGTGCCAGCAGCTCCTCAGGGCCTGGGTCCTACGAGCAGTACTTC. This encodes CASSSSGPGSYEQYF.

V gene TRBV29-1 combines with J gene TRBJ1-2; TRBD1 agrees at 7 bases. Trimming removed 3 bases from V and 8 bases from J; junction bases left unmatched: 18. CDR1 SQVTM and CDR2 ANQGSEA come from the germline V gene. The CDR3 extends over 16 amino acids. The CDR3, as DNA: TGCAGCGTTGAGGTCTCGAAAGGGGGCGAGCCTATGGGCTACACCTTC. Translated: CSVEVSKGGEPMGYTF.

This clonotype was counted between two and nine times. The rearrangement joins TRBV10-2 to TRBJ2-7; D not certain. CDR1 and CDR2 (germline): WSHSY, SAAADI. The CDR3 is 12 residues long. V was shortened by 0 bases and J by 3 bases, with 3 bases between the two germline ends. The CDR3 loop is CASSESIYEQYV. In nucleotides, the CDR3 is TGCGCCAGCAGTGAGTCTATCTACGAGCAGTACGTC.

The chain carries TRBV4-2 and TRBJ2-4; D might be TRBD2 (6 bases). V was cut by 4 bases and J by 7 bases, with 17 bases left in between. Germline CDR1 reads LGHNA; CDR2 reads YNFKEQ. The length of the CDR3 is 15 residues. For the CDR3, the DNA is TGTGCCAGCAGCCCCTCTGGCGGGAAGGGGAACATTCAGTACTTC. This sequence encodes CASSPSGGKGNIQYF.